Below are 21 T cell receptor beta chains sequenced from a single sample in a study of regulatory T cells in long-lasting Graves disease. Described time point: persistent/refractory GD, antithyroid drugs over 5 years with positive TRAb. Extracted RNA from PBMCs served as the source of the TCR library. Relying on iRepertoire HTBI primers and Arm-PCR of CDR3 regions, the team built TCR beta libraries. TCRdb recomputed calls from the multiplex PCR reads with MiXCR, one row per CDR3 protein. The table lists around 430,000 distinct CDR3 sequences, about 20% of them singletons. The specimen comprised peripheral blood mononuclear cells (PBMCs), sampled when the disease was refractory, from a patient treated with antithyroid drugs. All receptors derive from a female donor with Graves disease.

This clonotype was seen at least ten times. The chain has TRBV28 and TRBJ1-1, with D hard to call. Germline V lookup: CDR1 MDHEN, CDR2 SYDVKM. The CDR3 is made up of 14 amino acids. Deletions cut 2 bases from V and 0 bases from J, with 7 bases between. The DNA for the CDR3 is TGTGCCAGCAGTTTACTAGGGCTGAACACTGAAGCTTTCTTT. Translated: CASSLLGLNTEAFF.

This clonotype has ten or more counts. The chain is built from TRBV12-3 or TRBV12-4 and TRBJ1-1; D is ambiguous. The CDR3 has 14 residues. V dropped 6 bases and J dropped 4 bases, with 15 bases sitting between them. The chain's CDR3 is CASSRVVEGTEAFF. For the CDR3, the DNA is TGTGCCAGCAGCCGCGTGGTTGAGGGCACTGAAGCTTTCTTT.

This clonotype was recorded many times. The rearrangement uses TRBV12-3 or TRBV12-4 and TRBJ1-3; D not resolved. Trimming removed 1 base from V and 2 bases from J, with 15 bases in between. The CDR3 loop spans 17 amino acids. The CDR3 spells CASSLGPLQWTGNTIYF. In nucleotides, the CDR3 is TGTGCCAGCAGTTTAGGGCCTCTGCAGTGGACTGGAAACACCATATATTTT.

This clonotype occurred many times. V usage is TRBV6-5 and J usage is TRBJ1-1, with a weak D call TRBD1 (5 bases). V was shortened by 0 bases and J by 0 bases, with 14 bases between the two germline ends. CDR1 is MNHEY, CDR2 SVGAGI, per germline. CDR3 size: 17 residues. The CDR3 loop reads CASSYSGRGLMNTEAFF. CDR3 DNA sequence: TGTGCCAGCAGTTACTCGGGGCGGGGTTTGATGAACACTGAAGCTTTCTTT.

This clonotype was recorded at least ten times. J is TRBJ1-4 and V is TRBV10-3; D gene ambiguous. This CDR3 is built from 13 residues. V was trimmed by 2 bases and J by 6 bases, leaving 7 bases between them. The V gene's germline CDR1 is ENHRY and CDR2 SYGVKD. The CDR3 here is CAISERTDEKLFF. The CDR3 nucleotides read TGTGCCATCAGTGAGCGGACGGATGAAAAACTGTTTTTT.

The sample holds many counts of this clonotype. The chain combines TRBV29-1 with TRBJ2-5; perhaps TRBD2 as D (6 bases). CDR3 length equals 15 residues. Germline V gene lookup returns CDR1 SQVTM and CDR2 ANQGSEA. V gave up 7 bases and J gave up 5 bases, with 23 bases separating them. In nucleotides, the CDR3 is TGCAGCGCAGACCCCGGGGGAACCACTGGTGAGACCCAGTACTTC. Translation: CSADPGGTTGETQYF.

Points on this clonotype: A read error may account for a junction end that differs from germline. V and J are TRBV6-1 and TRBJ1-3; D remains ambiguous. CDR1 and CDR2 (germline): MNHNS, SASEGT. The CDR3 consists of 15 residues. The CDR3, as DNA: TGTGCCAGCAGAGAAGACGGGAGCTCTGGAAACACCATATATTTT. Translating it yields CASREDGSSGNTIYF.

This clonotype was counted ten times or more. The V call is TRBV2, the J call TRBJ2-5; 7 bases align to TRBD1. Germline V gene sequence: CDR1 SNHLY, CDR2 FYNNEI. The CDR3 covers 15 residues. With 5 bases clipped from V and 0 bases from J, the junction kept 6 bases outside the gene matches. CDR3 nucleotide sequence: TGTGCCAGCAGTTTACAGGGGTCCTACCAAGAGACCCAGTACTTC. It codes for CASSLQGSYQETQYF.

This clonotype has more than one count but fewer than ten. This chain joins TRBV9 and TRBJ1-2; the D is unclear. This CDR3 spans 14 amino acids. The V and J ends lost 4 bases and 4 bases respectively, with 14 bases between them. The germline V gene has CDR1 SGDLS and CDR2 YYNGEE. For the CDR3, the DNA is TGTGCCAGCAGCTCCCAGACCGATCTCTATGGCTACACCTTC. Amino acids: CASSSQTDLYGYTF.

There are a few counts of this clonotype. The V and J genes are TRBV3-1 and TRBJ2-7, with D tentatively TRBD1 or TRBD2 (5 bases each). V was clipped by 6 bases and J by 7 bases, with 22 bases between them. Germline V gene data show CDR1 as LGHDT and CDR2 as YNNKEL (reference sequence). This CDR3 is built from 15 residues. CDR3 region: CASSSPGTIAEEQYF. The CDR3 region has the DNA TGTGCCAGCAGTTCTCCCGGGACCATCGCGGAGGAGCAGTACTTC.

This clonotype was counted ten times or more. This chain uses TRBV6-1 with TRBJ1-1; D is unclear. V shed 3 bases and J shed 1 base, with 9 bases lying between them. CDR1 and CDR2 (germline): MNHNS, SASEGT. The CDR3 consists of 14 residues. CDR3 bases: TGTGCCAGCAGTGAGTCTTTAAGGAACACTGAAGCTTTCTTT. This codes for CASSESLRNTEAFF.

The chain is built from TRBV15 and TRBJ2-3; perhaps TRBD2 as D (5 bases). Trimming left V 0 bases short and J 2 bases short, with 15 bases between. This CDR3 has 17 residues. Germline lookup yields CDR1 LNHNV and CDR2 YYDKDF (reference sequence). The CDR3 DNA follows: TGTGCCACCAGCAGAGATCTTGAGCGGACCATCACAGATACGCAGTATTTT. Its protein product is CATSRDLERTITDTQYF. The variable domain in full, completed from reference TRBV15 and TRBJ2-3, reads DAMVIQNPRYQVTQFGKPVTLSCSQTLNHNVMYWYQQKSSQAPKLLFHYYDKDFNNEADTPDNFQSRRPNTSFCFLDIRSPGLGDTAMYLCATSRDLERTITDTQYFGPGTRLTVL.

V and J are TRBV6-2 or TRBV6-3 and TRBJ2-5; the D call may be TRBD1 or TRBD2 (5 bases each). Trimming cost V 1 base and J 1 base, with 10 bases left between them. The length of the CDR3 is 15 residues. CDR1 and CDR2 (germline): MNHEY, SVGEGT. In DNA form, the CDR3 reads TGTGCCAGCAGTTACTTGGGGACGTCCCAAGAGACCCAGTACTTC. Translating it yields CASSYLGTSQETQYF.

This clonotype was counted a few times. V gene TRBV28 combines with J gene TRBJ1-4; D unresolved. The V end lost 6 bases, the J end lost 8 bases, and 16 bases lay between the germline ends. Germline lookup yields CDR1 MDHEN and CDR2 SYDVKM. The CDR3 is 14 residues long. The CDR3 nucleotides are TGTGCCAGCAGCCTCCAAGCAATTAGAGAAAAACTGTTTTTT. Translating gives CASSLQAIREKLFF.

The V and J genes are TRBV6-2 or TRBV6-3 and TRBJ1-2; D unclear. This CDR3 has 13 residues. Germline assignment: CDR1 MNHEY and CDR2 SVGEGT. The V and J ends lost 6 bases and 2 bases respectively, with 10 bases between them. The CDR3 nucleotides read TGTGCCAGCAGCCAGAGGACCAACTATGGCTACACCTTC. It translates to CASSQRTNYGYTF.

The chain uses TRBV30 and TRBJ2-1, with no clear D. Germline assignment: CDR1 GTSNPN and CDR2 SVGIG (reference sequence). The CDR3 length is 13 residues. Trimming removed 0 bases at V and 7 bases at J, with 10 bases between. The chain's CDR3 is CAWSVHSFNEQFF. The CDR3 coding sequence is TGTGCCTGGAGTGTACACTCGTTTAATGAGCAGTTCTTC.

This clonotype came up once. The chain joins TRBV11-3 to TRBJ2-2; no firm D call. V dropped 4 bases and J dropped 6 bases, with 9 bases sitting between them. The CDR3 runs to 13 residues. Per germline, CDR1 SGHNT and CDR2 YENEEA. The DNA of the CDR3 is TGTGCCAGCAGCTCATACAGTCCCGGGGAGCTGTTTTTT. This translates into CASSSYSPGELFF. The complete variable domain, with remaining parts taken from reference TRBV11-3 and TRBJ2-2, reads EAGVVQSPRYKIIEKKQPVAFWCNPISGHNTLYWYLQNLGQGPELLIRYENEEAVDDSQLPKDRFSAERLKGVDSTLKIQPAELGDSAVYLCASSSYSPGELFFGEGSRLTVL.

This clonotype was picked up many times. V is TRBV27 and J is TRBJ2-2; 9 nucleotides align to TRBD2. The CDR3 totals 15 residues. The trim removed 4 bases at V and 5 bases at J, leaving 5 bases unmatched. Germline V gene sequence: CDR1 MNHEY, CDR2 SMNVEV (reference sequence). CDR3 bases: TGTGCCAGCAGTTCCGGACTAGCGAGGACCGGGGAGCTGTTTTTT. It translates to CASSSGLARTGELFF.

For this clonotype: The CDR3 ends on some other residue instead of the conserved phenylalanine or tryptophan, so this is likely a read error. The CDR3 nucleotides are TGTGCCAGCAGCCAAGCAGTTACGGTGGAAAGGAAAAAACTGTTTCTT. It translates to CASSQAVTVERKKLFL. This chain uses TRBV14 with TRBJ1-4; D ambiguous. Between the trimmed V and J ends, which lost 1 base and 9 bases, there was a span of 18 bases. Germline lookup yields CDR1 SGHDN and CDR2 FVKESK. This CDR3 has 16 amino acids.

Remarks on this clonotype: Sequence at one end of the junction differs from germline and may be a read error. The V and J genes are TRBV28 and TRBJ1-2; D ambiguous. The CDR3 is 14 residues long. Germline-derived CDR1 and CDR2 are MDHEN and SYDVKM. CDR3: CVSSLIGVDYGYTF. The DNA for the CDR3 is TGTGTCAGCAGTTTAATCGGGGTCGACTATGGCTACACCTTC.

V gene TRBV9 combines with J gene TRBJ1-6; D uncertain. CDR3 length: 16 amino acids. Between the trimmed V and J ends, which lost 4 bases and 8 bases, there was a span of 19 bases. Per the germline V gene, CDR1 is SGDLS and CDR2 is YYNGEE. CDR3 nucleotide sequence: TGTGCCAGCAGCCCCTTGAGGGCCTCTGAGGATTCACCCCTCCACTTT. This encodes CASSPLRASEDSPLHF.